Each of the 4 T cell receptor beta chains below was sequenced from the same sample in a study of CD8 T cells in ankylosing spondylitis. Via MiXCR, TCRdb re-called the 5' RACE reads, giving one row per CDR3 protein. The sample includes some 54,000 distinct CDR3 sequences, 7.4% seen only once; the top ten take over 7%. The sample comprised blood, either unsorted or a sorted T cell fraction (not recorded which). All receptors derive from a female donor with ankylosing spondylitis or in good health (not recorded which).

Many counts were recorded for this clonotype. The V and J genes are TRBV7-2 and TRBJ1-1; possibly TRBD1 for D (5 bases). The length of the CDR3 is 14 residues. Germline V gene sequence: CDR1 SGHTA, CDR2 FQGNSA. V gave up 0 bases and J gave up 6 bases, with 11 bases separating them. The chain's CDR3 is CASSLALGLAEAFF. The CDR3 bases are TGTGCCAGCAGCTTAGCGTTGGGGCTAGCTGAAGCTTTCTTT.

This clonotype was observed many times. V and J are TRBV7-2 and TRBJ2-3, with D hard to call. The CDR3 runs to 14 residues. With 5 bases removed from V and 2 bases from J, the gap between germline ends came to 11 bases. CDR1 and CDR2 from the germline V gene are SGHTA and FQGNSA. CDR3 DNA: TGTGCCAGCAGCCCGCTCGAATACACAGATACGCAGTATTTT. Translation: CASSPLEYTDTQYF.

This clonotype was recorded a few times. V usage is TRBV5-1 and J usage is TRBJ2-1, with D uncertain. In germline, CDR1 is SGHRS, CDR2 YFSETQ. V lost 3 bases to trimming and J lost 10 bases, with 14 bases between them. The length of the CDR3 is 13 residues. In nucleotides, the CDR3 is TGCGCCAGCAGCTCCCCGGACGGATACGAGCAGTTCTTC. Residues: CASSSPDGYEQFF.

In its sample, this clonotype was seen a few times. The chain has TRBV7-2 and TRBJ2-7, with D perhaps TRBD1 (5 bases). V dropped 3 bases and J dropped 2 bases, with 8 bases sitting between them. In germline, CDR1 is SGHTA, CDR2 FQGNSA. The CDR3 covers 13 residues. The CDR3 region has the DNA TGTGCCAGCAGCTTTTCCAGGGCCTACGAGCAGTACTTC. Protein: CASSFSRAYEQYF.